These 17 T cell receptor beta chains originate from one sample sequenced in a study of blood T cell repertoires in COVID-19. Libraries were prepared by immunoSEQ multiplex PCR; TCRdb keeps only in-frame clonotypes and omits some of them. The data contain around 260,000 clones, around four fifths of them seen just once; the ten biggest clones take up around 4%. The material sequenced was peripheral blood. All receptors derive from a man in his 60s with acute or convalescent COVID-19.

The chain joins TRBV27 to TRBJ2-7; 11 bases fit TRBD1. The V gene's germline CDR1 is MNHEY and CDR2 SMNVEV (reference sequence). V trimming: 5 bases; J trimming: 7 bases; junction bases outside the gene matches: 13. The CDR3 runs 16 residues. The CDR3, as DNA: TGTGCCAGCAGTCACGGGACAGGGGGGGTATCTAGGGAGCAGTACTTC. This translates into CASSHGTGGVSREQYF.

The V and J genes are TRBV18 and TRBJ2-5, with 7 bases matching TRBD1. The CDR3 length is 14 residues. The germline V gene has CDR1 KGHSH and CDR2 LQKENI. Trimming took 3 bases from V and 1 from J; bases not matched to a gene: 2. The CDR3 sequence is CASSPRDSQETQYF. CDR3 coding DNA: TGTGCCAGCTCACCCCGGGACAGCCAAGAGACCCAGTACTTC.

This clone has only a few counts. V is TRBV6-5 and J is TRBJ2-2; TRBD2 matches at 12 bases. This CDR3 spans 14 amino acids. Germline V CDR1 and CDR2: MNHEY, SVGAGI. The J segment lost 10 bases and the V segment lost 6 bases, leaving 6 bases of the junction unmatched. CDR3 coding DNA: TGTGCCAGCAGCGCTAGCGGGGGGGCAATGGAGCTGTTTTTT. It encodes CASSASGGAMELFF.

The gene calls are TRBV14 and TRBJ2-7; TRBD1 aligns across 9 bases. J was trimmed by 3 bases and V by 0 bases; bases with no gene match: 3. The germline V gene has CDR1 SGHDN and CDR2 FVKESK. The CDR3 is 15 residues long. Here the CDR3 DNA reads TGTGCCAGCAGCCAAGATGGGACAGGGTACTACGAGCAGTACTTC. It specifies CASSQDGTGYYEQYF.

The V call is TRBV6-2 or TRBV6-3, the J call TRBJ2-1; D is possibly TRBD2 (5 bases). Trimming cost V 0 bases and J 3 bases, with 9 bases left between them. This CDR3 has 15 residues. In germline, CDR1 is MNHEY, CDR2 SVGEGT. The CDR3 DNA sequence: TGTGCCAGCAGTTACTCGAGAGGGTTCTACAATGAGCAGTTCTTC. It is translated as CASSYSRGFYNEQFF.

The chain couples TRBV5-5 to TRBJ2-1, with D unclear. Germline loops: CDR1 SGHKS, CDR2 YYEKEE (reference sequence). V lost 0 bases, J lost 8 bases, and 9 bases lay in between. The CDR3 has 13 residues. CDR3 bases: TGTGCCAGCAGCTTGGTCCGAGGATATGAGCAGTTCTTC. Encoded protein: CASSLVRGYEQFF.

This clone was seen just once. V and J are TRBV5-1 and TRBJ1-4; 7 nucleotides match TRBD1. The CDR3 contains 14 residues. Trimming at V came to 4 bases and at J to 5 bases, leaving 5 bases not matched to a gene. Germline V CDR1 and CDR2: SGHRS, YFSETQ. The CDR3 spells CASSQGRGNEKLFF. As DNA, the CDR3 is TGCGCCAGCAGCCAGGGCAGGGGGAATGAAAAACTGTTTTTT.

The chain uses TRBV11-2 and TRBJ1-1; D unclear. The CDR3 consists of 15 residues. CDR1 SGHAT and CDR2 FQNNGV come from the germline V gene. Deletions cut 1 base from V and 10 bases from J, with 19 bases between. CDR3 coding DNA: TGTGCCAGCAGCTTAGCCCTCGCGGGCAGACTGGCAGCTTTCTTT. Translated: CASSLALAGRLAAFF.

Only a few counts were recorded for this clone. The CDR3 protein is CASSYGLAGSTDTQYF. The CDR3 DNA follows: TGTGCCAGCAGTTACGGACTAGCGGGGAGCACAGATACGCAGTATTTT. The chain couples TRBV6-2 or TRBV6-3 to TRBJ2-3, with 12 bases fitting TRBD2. V shed 2 bases and J 0 bases; nucleotides not matched to a gene: 0. Germline V gene lookup returns CDR1 MNHEY and CDR2 SVGEGT. The CDR3 extends over 16 amino acids.

The V and J genes are TRBV10-3 and TRBJ1-5; the D is unclear. The CDR3 has 13 amino acids. Trimming took off 6 bases at V and 5 bases at J, with 11 bases between the two ends. Germline V CDR1 and CDR2: ENHRY, SYGVKD. CDR3 region: CAIRREGYQPQHF. CDR3 in DNA: TGTGCCATCAGACGTGAGGGATATCAGCCCCAGCATTTT.

This chain joins TRBV11-3 and TRBJ2-3; the match to TRBD2 covers 11 bases. The CDR3 totals 15 residues. In germline, CDR1 is SGHNT, CDR2 YENEEA. The V segment lost 8 bases and the J segment 1 base; nucleotides outside the gene matches: 5. The CDR3 sequence: CASATSGERTDTQYF. CDR3 coding DNA: TGTGCCAGCGCGACTAGCGGGGAGCGCACAGATACGCAGTATTTT.

This clone was seen a few times. The rearrangement links TRBV19 to TRBJ2-2; D may be TRBD2 (5 bases). There are 12 residues in the CDR3. Germline CDR1 is LNHDA and CDR2 is SQIVND (reference sequence). V lost 3 bases and J 8 bases, leaving 7 bases between the germline ends. CDR3 in amino acids: CASSMWEGELFF. CDR3 in DNA: TGTGCCAGTAGTATGTGGGAGGGGGAGCTGTTTTTT.

The chain has TRBV4-1 and TRBJ2-1; 7 nucleotides agree with TRBD2. Germline CDR1 and CDR2: MGHRA and YSYEKL. The CDR3 is made up of 14 amino acids. With 0 bases clipped from V and 9 bases from J, the junction kept 5 bases outside the gene matches. The CDR3 protein is CASSQERGSVEQFF. The DNA for the CDR3 is TGCGCCAGCAGCCAAGAGCGGGGGTCCGTTGAGCAGTTCTTC.

The chain carries TRBV7-8 and TRBJ1-1, with 8 bases lining up with TRBD1. The V and J ends lost 4 bases and 1 base, in that order; junction bases with no gene match: 2. Per germline, CDR1 SGHVS and CDR2 FQNEAQ. The CDR3 runs 14 residues. The chain's CDR3 is CASSYTGGNTEAFF. The CDR3 DNA sequence: TGTGCCAGCAGCTACACAGGGGGGAACACTGAAGCTTTCTTT. Variable domain in full (rest from reference TRBV7-8 and TRBJ1-1): GAGVSQSPRYKVAKRGQDVALRCDPISGHVSLFWYQQALGQGPEFLTYFQNEAQLDKSGLPSDRFFAERPEGSVSTLKIQRTQQEDSAVYLCASSYTGGNTEAFFGQGTRLTVV.

The chain is built from TRBV2 and TRBJ2-2, with D possibly being TRBD2 (6 bases). Trimming shortened V by 4 bases and J by 4 bases, and 10 bases separated the two germline ends. The CDR3 totals 14 residues. In germline, CDR1 is SNHLY, CDR2 FYNNEI. CDR3 amino acids: CASSVREVTGELFF. The CDR3 bases are TGTGCCAGCAGTGTGAGGGAGGTCACCGGGGAGCTGTTTTTT.

The CDR3 DNA is TGTGCCAGCAGTCTTGTAGCGGGAGGGCCCGGGGAGCTGTTTTTT. It codes for CASSLVAGGPGELFF. This chain connects TRBV27 to TRBJ2-2; TRBD2 matches at 11 bases. The V gene end was trimmed by 5 bases and the J gene end by 6 bases; junction bases not matched to a gene: 5. From germline, CDR1 is MNHEY and CDR2 SMNVEV (reference sequence). There are 15 residues in the CDR3.

This rearrangement joins TRBV18 to TRBJ2-1, with unresolved D. The CDR3 has 13 amino acids. V shed 0 bases and J shed 6 bases, with 6 bases lying between them. Per the germline V gene, CDR1 is KGHSH and CDR2 is LQKENI. The CDR3 here is CASSPPAANEQFF. CDR3 nucleotides: TGTGCCAGCTCACCACCGGCGGCCAATGAGCAGTTCTTC.